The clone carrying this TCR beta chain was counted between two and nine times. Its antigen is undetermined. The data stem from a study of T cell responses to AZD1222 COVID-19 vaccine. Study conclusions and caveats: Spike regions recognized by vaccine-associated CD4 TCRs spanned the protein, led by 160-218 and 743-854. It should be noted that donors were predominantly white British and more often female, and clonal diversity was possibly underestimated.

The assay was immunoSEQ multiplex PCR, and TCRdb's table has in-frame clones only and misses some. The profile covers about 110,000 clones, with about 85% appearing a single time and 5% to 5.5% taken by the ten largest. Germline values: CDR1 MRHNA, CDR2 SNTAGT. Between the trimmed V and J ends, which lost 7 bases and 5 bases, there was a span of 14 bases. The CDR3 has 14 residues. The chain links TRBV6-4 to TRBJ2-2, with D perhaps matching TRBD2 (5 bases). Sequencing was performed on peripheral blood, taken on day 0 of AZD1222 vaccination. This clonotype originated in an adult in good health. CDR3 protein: CASTGSPGTGELFF. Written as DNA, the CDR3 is TGTGCCAGCACCGGGTCCCCGGGGACCGGGGAGCTGTTTTTT.